The next 11 T cell receptor beta chains were all read from a single sample in a study of regulatory T cells in long-lasting Graves disease. According to the study, TCR beta libraries were built with iRepertoire HTBI primers and CDR3-region Arm-PCR. TCRdb analysed the multiplex PCR reads with MiXCR anew, one entry per CDR3 protein. The table includes just over 600,000 distinct CDR3 sequences, roughly 16% detected once. Time point denoted: newly diagnosed GD, antithyroid drugs for less than 3 months. The TCR library was made from RNA that had been extracted from PBMCs in TRIzol. These sequences were also reported in another study, on T cells in Graves' hyperthyroidism and ophthalmopathy.

The sample was peripheral blood mononuclear cells (PBMCs), taken at new diagnosis, from a patient treated with antithyroid drugs. These receptors all come from a woman in her twenties or thirties with Graves disease.

The chain employs TRBV7-9 and TRBJ2-1; a weak D match, TRBD1 (6 bases). V dropped 3 bases and J dropped 7 bases, with 13 bases sitting between them. The germline gives CDR1 SEHNR, CDR2 FQNEAQ (reference sequence). The CDR3 extends over 14 amino acids. CDR3: CASSLGAAPNEQFF. CDR3 DNA sequence: TGTGCCAGCAGCTTGGGGGCAGCGCCTAATGAGCAGTTCTTC. The entire variable domain, with the rest obtained from reference TRBV7-9 and TRBJ2-1, is as follows: DTGVSQNPRHKITKRGQNVTFRCDPISEHNRLYWYRQTLGQGPEFLTYFQNEAQLEKSRLLSDRFSAERPKGSFSTLEIQRTEQGDSAMYLCASSLGAAPNEQFFGPGTRLTVL.

This chain joins TRBV14 and TRBJ1-2; D is ambiguous. The V end lost 4 bases, the J end lost 7 bases, and 16 bases lay between the germline ends. CDR1 and CDR2 (germline): SGHDN, FVKESK. The CDR3 has 14 residues. Here the CDR3 reads CASSPPWDRGGYTF. CDR3 coding DNA: TGTGCCAGCAGCCCCCCCTGGGATCGTGGTGGCTACACCTTC.

This clonotype was detected many times. An end of the junction does not agree with germline; a read error may underlie this. The chain has TRBV19 and TRBJ1-5; TRBD1 matches 7 bases. Germline assignment: CDR1 LNHDA and CDR2 SQIVND (reference sequence). This CDR3 is 13 amino acids long. The CDR3 region has the DNA TGTGCCAGCAGTATAGGGGGCGGACAGCCCCAGCATTTT. Protein sequence: CASSIGGGQPQHF.

This chain joins TRBV12-3 or TRBV12-4 and TRBJ2-1, with 9 bases lining up with TRBD1. Trimming removed 6 bases from V and 3 bases from J; junction bases left unmatched: 6. The CDR3 loop spans 15 amino acids. CDR3 sequence reads: CASSPRQGDYNEQFF. CDR3 DNA sequence: TGTGCCAGCAGCCCACGACAGGGGGACTACAATGAGCAGTTCTTC.

The CDR3 bases are TGTGCCAGCAGCCCGACCAGAACAACCTACGAGCAGTACTTC. It specifies CASSPTRTTYEQYF. This chain joins TRBV7-2 and TRBJ2-7; D call uncertain. CDR3 size: 14 residues. V was cut by 5 bases and J by 2 bases, with 13 bases left in between. Germline V lookup: CDR1 SGHTA, CDR2 FQGNSA.

This clonotype was recorded a few times. V usage is TRBV27 and J usage is TRBJ2-7; 9 bases match TRBD2. V trimming: 5 bases; J trimming: 0 bases; junction bases outside the gene matches: 17. The CDR3 length is 19 residues. Germline V gene lookup returns CDR1 MNHEY and CDR2 SMNVEV (reference sequence). Here the CDR3 DNA reads TGTGCCAGCAGTCCCACTATCCGTGGGCTAGCGGGGAGCTCCTACGAGCAGTACTTC. Translated, it gives CASSPTIRGLAGSSYEQYF.

This clonotype was observed a handful of times. Possible read error: a much larger clone is one base away. The chain recombines TRBV19 with TRBJ1-2; the D gene is possibly TRBD1 (6 bases). The CDR3 length is 11 residues. V lost 6 bases to trimming and J lost 10 bases, with 12 bases between them. Germline-derived CDR1 and CDR2 are LNHDA and SQIVND (reference sequence). The CDR3 region has the DNA TGTGCCAGTAGACAGGGAGGAGACTACACCTTC. Translation gives CASRQGGDYTF.

This clonotype was observed many times. This chain uses TRBV2 with TRBJ1-1, with D perhaps TRBD1 (6 bases). Deletions cut 6 bases from V and 8 bases from J, with 7 bases between. The CDR3 has 10 amino acids. Germline loops: CDR1 SNHLY, CDR2 FYNNEI. The CDR3 coding sequence is TGTGCCAGCAGAGGACAGGAAGCTTTCTTT. This codes for CASRGQEAFF.

V and J are TRBV29-1 and TRBJ2-1; 7 bases match TRBD2. The CDR3 is made up of 14 amino acids. V was pared by 4 bases and J by 7 bases, with 10 bases of the junction left unmatched. CDR1 SQVTM and CDR2 ANQGSEA come from the germline V gene. CDR3 nucleotide sequence: TGCAGCGTTGGACCACCGGGACTACCGAATGAGCAGTTCTTC. Its protein is CSVGPPGLPNEQFF.

On this clonotype: Since a much larger clone is just one base distant, this may be a read error. The J gene is TRBJ2-3, the V gene TRBV7-3; possible D gene TRBD2, 5 bases. V dropped 6 bases and J dropped 6 bases, with 16 bases sitting between them. Germline V gene lookup returns CDR1 SGHTA and CDR2 FQGTGA. CDR3 size: 14 residues. This CDR3 reads CASSYVASNDTQYF. CDR3 DNA: TGTGCCAGCAGTTACGTAGCTAGCAACGATACGCAGTATTTT.

This rearrangement joins TRBV20-1 to TRBJ2-7; 10 bases agree with TRBD2. Germline V gives CDR1 DFQATT, CDR2 SNEGSKA (reference sequence). CDR3 length: 20 residues. V shed 3 bases and J 7 bases; nucleotides not matched to a gene: 27. CDR3 DNA: TGCAGTGCTAGGGGCAGGACCCTAAAAGCGCCACTAGCGGGACGAAAAGAGCAGTACTTC. It specifies CSARGRTLKAPLAGRKEQYF.